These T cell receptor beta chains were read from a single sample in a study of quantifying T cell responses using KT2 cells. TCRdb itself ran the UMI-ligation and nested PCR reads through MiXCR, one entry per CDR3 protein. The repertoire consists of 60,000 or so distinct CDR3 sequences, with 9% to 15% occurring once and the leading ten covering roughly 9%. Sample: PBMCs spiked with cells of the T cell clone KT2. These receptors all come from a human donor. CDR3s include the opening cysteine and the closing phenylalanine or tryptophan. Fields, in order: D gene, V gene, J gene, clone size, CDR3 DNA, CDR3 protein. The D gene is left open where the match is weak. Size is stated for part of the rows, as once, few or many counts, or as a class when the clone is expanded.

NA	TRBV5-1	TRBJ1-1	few	TGCGCCAGCAGTGCCGCCGGGACCCAAGGCGCTGAAGCTTTCTTT	CASSAAGTQGAEAFF
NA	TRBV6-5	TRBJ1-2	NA	TGTGCCAGCAGTTACATACAGGGCTATGGCTACACCTTC	CASSYIQGYGYTF
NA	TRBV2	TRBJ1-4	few	TGTGCCAGCAGGCTAACAGAAACTAATGAAAAACTGTTTTTT	CASRLTETNEKLFF
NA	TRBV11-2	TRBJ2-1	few	TGTGCCAGCAGCTTCGCACCGGGGAATGAGCAGTTCTTC	CASSFAPGNEQFF
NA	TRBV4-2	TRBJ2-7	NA	TGTGCCAGCAGCCAAGAGGGAACCGGCTACGAGCAGTACTTC	CASSQEGTGYEQYF
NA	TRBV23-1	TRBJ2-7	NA	TGCGCCACCATACCCAAAGGGGACCGCCCTCCGGAGCAGTACTTC	CATIPKGDRPPEQYF
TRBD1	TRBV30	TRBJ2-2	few	TGTGCCTGGGTTAGAGGGGGCCGAACCGGGGAGCTGTTTTTT	CAWVRGGRTGELFF
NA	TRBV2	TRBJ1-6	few	TGTGCCAGCAGTGAAAATGATAGCCTGAATTCACCCCTCCACTTT	CASSENDSLNSPLHF
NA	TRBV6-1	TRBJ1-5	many	TGTGCCAGCAGTGAAGCGGTGGGGGGCAATCAGCCCCAGCATTTT	CASSEAVGGNQPQHF
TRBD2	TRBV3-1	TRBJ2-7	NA	TGTGCCAGCAGGAAAGCGGGAGGGAGATACGAGCAGTACTTC	CASRKAGGRYEQYF
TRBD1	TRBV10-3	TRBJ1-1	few	TGTGCCATCAGCACGGGACAGGGAAACACTGAAGCTTTCTTT	CAISTGQGNTEAFF
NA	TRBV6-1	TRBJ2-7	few	TGTGCCAGCAGTGGGGGAGACAGGCCATCCTACGAGCAGTACTTC	CASSGGDRPSYEQYF
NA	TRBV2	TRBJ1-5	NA	TGTGCCAGCAGTGGACGCGGTTTTAGTAGCAATCAGCCCCAGCATTTT	CASSGRGFSSNQPQHF
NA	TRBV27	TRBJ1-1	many	TGTGCCAGCTTCCGGGGAGTTGAAGCTTTCTTT	CASFRGVEAFF
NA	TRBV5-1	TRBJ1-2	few	TGCGCCAGCAGCTTTGGGCGACCTAACTATGGCTACACCTTC	CASSFGRPNYGYTF
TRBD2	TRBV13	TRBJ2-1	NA	TGTGCCAGCAGCTTAGGAGCGGGGACCTACAATGAGCAGTTCTTC	CASSLGAGTYNEQFF
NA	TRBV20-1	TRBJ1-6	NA	TGCAGTGCTTCTGGAGGCCCAAATTCACCCCTCCACTTT	CSASGGPNSPLHF
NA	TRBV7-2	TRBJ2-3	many	TGTGCCAGCAGCTTAGGACCGAGGGCCACAGATACGCAGTATTTT	CASSLGPRATDTQYF
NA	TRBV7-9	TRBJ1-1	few	TGTGCCAGCAACCTCATCCGGGGGCCTGAAGCTTTCTTT	CASNLIRGPEAFF
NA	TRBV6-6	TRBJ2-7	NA	TGTGCCAGCAGCTCCCATACAGGGTTTGAGGAGCAGTACTTC	CASSSHTGFEEQYF
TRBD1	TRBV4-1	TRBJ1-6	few	TGCGCCAGCAGCCAACCGGGACAGAAATATAATTCACCCCTCCACTTT	CASSQPGQKYNSPLHF
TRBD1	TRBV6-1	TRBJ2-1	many	TGTGCCAGCGAGGAGGGACAGGGTTACAATGAGCAGTTCTTC	CASEEGQGYNEQFF
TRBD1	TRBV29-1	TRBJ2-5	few	TGCAGCGTTGAGCGGACAGGGGGGACCCAGTACTTC	CSVERTGGTQYF
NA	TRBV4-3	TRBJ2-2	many	TGCGCCAGCAGACTTACAAACACCGGGGAGCTGTTTTTT	CASRLTNTGELFF
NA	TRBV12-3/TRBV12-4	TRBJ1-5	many	TGTGCCAGCAGTTTGGGTTGGGGTAGCAATCAGCCCCAGCATTTT	CASSLGWGSNQPQHF
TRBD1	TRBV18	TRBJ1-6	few	TGTGCCAGCTCACCTACAGGGGTTAGCTCCTATAATTCACCCCTCCACTTT	CASSPTGVSSYNSPLHF
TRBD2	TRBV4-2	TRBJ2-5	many	TGTGCCAGCAGCCGTTCTAGCGGGGGCACCGGGAAAGAGACCCAGTACTTC	CASSRSSGGTGKETQYF
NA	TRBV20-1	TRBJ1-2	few	TGCAGTGCTAGAGTGGCCAGCTGGGGCTATGGCTACACCTTC	CSARVASWGYGYTF
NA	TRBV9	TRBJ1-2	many	TGTGCCAGCAGCGAGGGGTTACTCTATGGCTACACCTTC	CASSEGLLYGYTF
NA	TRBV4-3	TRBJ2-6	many	TGCGCCAGCAGCCAAGGACGGCACTCTGGGGCCAACGTCCTGACTTTC	CASSQGRHSGANVLTF
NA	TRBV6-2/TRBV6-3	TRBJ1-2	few	TGTGCCAGCAGTTACGGGCAGGGAAGTAACTATGGCTACACCTTC	CASSYGQGSNYGYTF